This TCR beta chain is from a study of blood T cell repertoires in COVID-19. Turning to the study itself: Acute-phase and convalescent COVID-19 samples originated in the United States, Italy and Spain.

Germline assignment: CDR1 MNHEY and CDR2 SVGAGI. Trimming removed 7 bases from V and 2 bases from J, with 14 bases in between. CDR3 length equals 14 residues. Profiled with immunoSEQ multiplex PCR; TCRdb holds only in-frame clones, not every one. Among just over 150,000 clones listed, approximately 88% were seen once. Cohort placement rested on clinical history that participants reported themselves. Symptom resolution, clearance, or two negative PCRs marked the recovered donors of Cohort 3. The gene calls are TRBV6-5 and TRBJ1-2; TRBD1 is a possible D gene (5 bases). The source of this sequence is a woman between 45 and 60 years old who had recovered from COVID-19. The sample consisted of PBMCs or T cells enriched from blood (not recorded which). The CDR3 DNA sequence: TGTGCCAGCACCCCCCGGGGGGGGAACTATGGCTACACCTTC. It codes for CASTPRGGNYGYTF.